The 32 T cell receptor beta chains given below trace back to one sample, sequenced in a study of shared clonotypes between healthy human individuals. Clones were sequenced by immunoSEQ multiplex PCR, and TCRdb holds only the in-frame ones, with some missing. In the table there are about 2.4 million clones, approximately 93% of which are singletons. Material for sequencing was naive CD4+ T cells from PBMCs. Subset in this sample: CD45RA+ positively selected. Receptors were obtained from a man in his late teens or twenties in good health. Some clones in this sample may be carry-over from other donors' samples.

V and J are TRBV7-9 and TRBJ2-3; D is perhaps TRBD1 (6 bases). Trimming removed 1 base from V and 1 base from J, with 9 bases in between. This CDR3 has 15 residues. The V gene's germline CDR1 is SEHNR and CDR2 FQNEAQ (reference sequence). CDR3 loop: CASSLGGHGTDTQYF. The CDR3 bases are TGTGCCAGCAGCTTAGGGGGACACGGCACAGATACGCAGTATTTT.

Worth noting for this clone: The CDR3 ends on some other residue instead of the conserved phenylalanine or tryptophan, so this is likely a read error. V gene TRBV30 combines with J gene TRBJ1-2; 10 bases match TRBD1. V trimming: 3 bases; J trimming: 2 bases; junction bases outside the gene matches: 9. Per the germline V gene, CDR1 is GTSNPN and CDR2 is SVGIG (reference sequence). This CDR3 region has 16 residues. CDR3 nucleotides: TGTGCCTGGAGCATATTTCCGGGACAGGGGAACTATGGCTACACCCTC. It yields the protein CAWSIFPGQGNYGYTL.

J is TRBJ1-3 and V is TRBV6-9, with TRBD1 matching 9 bases. The CDR3 covers 15 residues. Germline V gene lookup returns CDR1 MNHGY and CDR2 SVAAGI. The J segment lost 3 bases and the V segment lost 5 bases, leaving 5 bases of the junction unmatched. CDR3 coding DNA: TGTGCCAGCAGTGAGGGGACAGGGTGTGGAAACACCATATATTTT. This translates into CASSEGTGCGNTIYF.

The gene calls are TRBV28 and TRBJ2-5; D may be TRBD2 (6 bases). The length of the CDR3 is 14 residues. Germline V gene data show CDR1 as MDHEN and CDR2 as SYDVKM. V lost 9 bases to trimming and J lost 4 bases, with 18 bases between them. The CDR3 protein is CASGTPGGSETQYF. In DNA form, the CDR3 reads TGTGCCAGTGGAACCCCCGGGGGATCAGAGACCCAGTACTTC.

Notes on this clone: Other DNA variants within this sample encode the same CDR3. The V and J genes are TRBV7-2 and TRBJ2-1, with no clear D. Trimming cost V 2 bases and J 5 bases, with 4 bases left between them. The CDR3 extends over 12 amino acids. CDR1 and CDR2 from the germline V gene are SGHTA and FQGNSA. CDR3 amino acids: CASSLLNNEQFF. The CDR3 DNA follows: TGTGCCAGCAGCTTATTGAACAATGAGCAGTTCTTC. The whole variable domain, remainder taken from reference TRBV7-2 and TRBJ2-1, is GAGVSQSPSNKVTEKGKDVELRCDPISGHTALYWYRQSLGQGLEFLIYFQGNSAPDKSGLPSDRFSAERTGGSVSTLTIQRTQQEDSAVYLCASSLLNNEQFFGPGTRLTVL.

The chain combines TRBV18 with TRBJ2-3; D is undetermined. Per germline, CDR1 KGHSH and CDR2 LQKENI. This CDR3 contains 13 residues. The V and J ends lost 4 bases and 4 bases respectively, with 9 bases between them. The CDR3 sequence is CASSQSGPDTQYF. Written as DNA, the CDR3 is TGTGCCAGCTCACAATCGGGCCCAGATACGCAGTATTTT.

V is TRBV7-8 and J is TRBJ2-2, with TRBD2 identical over 12 bases. The CDR3 spans 15 residues. V lost 4 bases, J lost 5 bases, and 2 bases stayed unmatched. CDR1 and CDR2 (germline): SGHVS, FQNEAQ. CDR3 DNA: TGTGCCAGCAGCTACGGGACTAGCGGGACCGGGGAGCTGTTTTTT. Encoded protein: CASSYGTSGTGELFF.

The CDR3 protein is CASTPTSGANVLTF. CDR3 nucleotide sequence: TGTGCCAGCACCCCAACATCTGGGGCCAACGTCCTGACTTTC. This sequence joins TRBV5-6 and TRBJ2-6; D uncertain. The germline gives CDR1 SGHDT, CDR2 YYEEEE. The V end was cut by 6 bases, the J end by 1 base, with 8 bases between. The CDR3 runs 14 residues.

The chain combines TRBV14 with TRBJ2-3; TRBD2 agrees at 10 bases. The CDR3 is made up of 15 amino acids. CDR1 is SGHDN, CDR2 FVKESK, per germline. Germline trimming cut 4 bases from V and 4 bases from J; bases unmatched to any gene: 5. CDR3 DNA sequence: TGTGCCAGCAGCCTAGCGGGAGGACTTGCAGATACGCAGTATTTT. Amino acids: CASSLAGGLADTQYF.

This clone was observed a handful of times. The chain has TRBV6-5 and TRBJ1-1; TRBD1 aligns across 7 bases. CDR3 length: 15 amino acids. From germline, CDR1 is MNHEY and CDR2 SVGAGI. The junction had 4 bases not matched to a gene; V was cut back by 1 base and J by 2 bases. The CDR3 loop is CASSYYDRANTEAFF. Written as DNA, the CDR3 is TGTGCCAGCAGTTACTACGACAGGGCTAACACTGAAGCTTTCTTT.

The CDR3 protein is CASLTIPGGPAVGGYTF. The DNA for the CDR3 is TGTGCCAGTTTAACCATCCCCGGGGGTCCGGCTGTCGGTGGCTACACCTTC. This sequence joins TRBV28 and TRBJ1-2, with D maybe TRBD1 (5 bases). Germline V gives CDR1 MDHEN, CDR2 SYDVKM. This CDR3 has 17 amino acids. Trimming left V 9 bases short and J 7 bases short, with 30 bases between.

The J gene is TRBJ1-1, the V gene TRBV5-1; D might be TRBD1 (6 bases). In germline, CDR1 is SGHRS, CDR2 YFSETQ. The length of the CDR3 is 14 residues. V shed 4 bases and J shed 1 base, with 11 bases lying between them. The CDR3 protein is CASSGLQGNTEAFF. CDR3 sequence (DNA): TGCGCCAGCAGCGGGCTACAGGGGAACACTGAAGCTTTCTTT.

This chain uses TRBV30 with TRBJ1-2; maybe TRBD1 (6 bases). V shed 8 bases and J shed 7 bases, with 17 bases lying between them. Germline V gene lookup returns CDR1 GTSNPN and CDR2 SVGIG (reference sequence). The CDR3 is 12 amino acids. CDR3 sequence reads: CAGNRVPGGYTF. CDR3 DNA sequence: TGTGCCGGAAACAGGGTGCCGGGTGGCTACACCTTC.

The V gene is TRBV28, the J gene TRBJ2-6, with D unclear. Germline assignment: CDR1 MDHEN and CDR2 SYDVKM. The CDR3 is made up of 14 amino acids. Deletions cut 8 bases from V and 0 bases from J, with 8 bases between. The CDR3 sequence is CASQWGSGANVLTF. Here the CDR3 DNA reads TGTGCCAGCCAATGGGGCTCTGGGGCCAACGTCCTGACTTTC.

The chain employs TRBV5-1 and TRBJ2-5; no definite D call. Germline assignment: CDR1 SGHRS and CDR2 YFSETQ. Trimming cost V 0 bases and J 5 bases, with 23 bases left between them. The length of the CDR3 is 18 residues. The chain's CDR3 is CASSLGLSENRRWETQYF. Written as DNA, the CDR3 is TGCGCCAGCAGCTTGGGTCTATCGGAGAATAGAAGGTGGGAGACCCAGTACTTC.

This clone was picked up a small number of times. The genes are TRBV2 and TRBJ2-5, with 9 positions matching TRBD1. The CDR3 spans 16 residues. V lost 7 bases and J lost 3; bases outside the gene matches: 12. The germline V gene encodes CDR1 SNHLY and CDR2 FYNNEI. DNA of the CDR3: TGTGCCAGCATCACACTAGGGGACAGGGTAAAAGAGACCCAGTACTTC. Amino acid sequence: CASITLGDRVKETQYF.

V is TRBV28 and J is TRBJ1-2; TRBD1 matches 8 bases. In germline, CDR1 is MDHEN, CDR2 SYDVKM. This CDR3 is 18 amino acids long. Trimming at V came to 6 bases and at J to 4 bases, leaving 19 bases not matched to a gene. The CDR3 DNA reads as TGTGCCAGCAGCCGGAGGGGGACAGGACCCAAATGGGGCTATGGCTACACCTTC. The encoded protein is CASSRRGTGPKWGYGYTF.

In this sample, this clone turned up once. This CDR3 is also generated by other DNA sequences in the sample. The rearrangement uses TRBV9 and TRBJ2-5; 8 positions match TRBD1. J gave up 4 bases and V 3 bases, and 2 bases lay outside the gene matches. In germline, CDR1 is SGDLS, CDR2 YYNGEE. The CDR3 contains 13 residues. The CDR3 nucleotides read TGTGCCAGCAGCGGACAGGGGAGAGAGACCCAGTACTTC. Translation gives CASSGQGRETQYF.

The V and J genes are TRBV19 and TRBJ2-4; D is uncertain. The germline CDR1 and CDR2 sequences are LNHDA and SQIVND (reference sequence). CDR3 length equals 16 residues. With 4 bases removed from V and 0 bases from J, the gap between germline ends came to 13 bases. Here the CDR3 DNA reads TGTGCCAGTAGTACCCCGGATTTACTAGCCAAAAACATTCAGTACTTC. Translating gives CASSTPDLLAKNIQYF.

The rearrangement uses TRBV7-2 and TRBJ2-7; the D gene could be TRBD1 or TRBD2 (5 bases each). Germline assignment: CDR1 SGHTA and CDR2 FQGNSA. Trimming shortened V by 5 bases and J by 2 bases, and 19 bases separated the two germline ends. The CDR3 consists of 16 residues. CDR3: CASSALHRVGAYEQYF. CDR3 coding DNA: TGTGCCAGCAGCGCCCTTCATCGGGTGGGGGCCTACGAGCAGTACTTC.

J is TRBJ1-3 and V is TRBV7-2; D gene unclear. This CDR3 comprises 16 residues. V was cut by 1 base and J by 0 bases, with 10 bases left in between. Per the germline V gene, CDR1 is SGHTA and CDR2 is FQGNSA. The CDR3 DNA reads as TGTGCCAGCAGCTTAGTGGTAGTGCACTCTGGAAACACCATATATTTT. Amino acid sequence: CASSLVVVHSGNTIYF.

This chain connects TRBV5-5 to TRBJ1-5; 9 bases are shared with TRBD1. Trimming at V came to 1 base and at J to 5 bases, leaving 13 bases not matched to a gene. The CDR3 has 18 residues. The V gene's germline CDR1 is SGHKS and CDR2 YYEKEE (reference sequence). The CDR3 loop reads CASSLTGGVGWAHQPQHF. For the CDR3, the DNA is TGTGCCAGCAGCTTGACAGGGGGCGTTGGATGGGCCCATCAGCCCCAGCATTTT.

This clone was detected once. This chain connects TRBV20-1 to TRBJ2-5; either TRBD1 or TRBD2 may supply D (5 bases each). The J call is doubtful: the DNA matches TRBJ2-7 better. Germline lookup yields CDR1 DFQATT and CDR2 SNEGSKA (reference sequence). The CDR3 is made up of 11 amino acids. The CDR3 coding sequence is TGCAGTGCTAGGAGGGGCCCCGAGCAGTACTTC. Translation gives CSARRGPEQYF.

This clone has a single count. The V and J genes are TRBV6-1 and TRBJ1-3; D is unresolved. This CDR3 contains 15 residues. Germline CDR1 and CDR2: MNHNS and SASEGT. The V end lost 5 bases, the J end lost 0 bases, and 11 bases lay between the germline ends. The CDR3: CASSPYGLSGNTIYF. CDR3 bases: TGTGCCAGCAGTCCCTACGGGCTCTCTGGAAACACCATATATTTT.

Note on this clone: The same CDR3 also results from other DNA sequences found in this sample. The V and J genes are TRBV5-1 and TRBJ2-5; D is unresolved. Germline V gene sequence: CDR1 SGHRS, CDR2 YFSETQ. CDR3 length: 11 amino acids. V lost 1 base to trimming and J lost 4 bases, with 2 bases between them. The CDR3 region is CASSLLETQYF. CDR3 sequence (DNA): TGCGCCAGCAGCTTGTTAGAGACCCAGTACTTC.

CDR3 residues: CASSFRGIGSGNTIYF. The CDR3 coding sequence is TGTGCCAGCAGTTTTCGAGGAATCGGGTCTGGAAACACCATATATTTT. The chain links TRBV28 to TRBJ1-3; D gene uncertain. The germline V gene encodes CDR1 MDHEN and CDR2 SYDVKM. Trimming pared 3 bases from V and 1 base from J, leaving 13 bases between. The CDR3 length is 16 residues. The entire variable domain, with the rest obtained from reference TRBV28 and TRBJ1-3, is as follows: DVKVTQSSRYLVKRTGEKVFLECVQDMDHENMFWYRQDPGLGLRLIYFSYDVKMKEKGDIPEGYSVSREKKERFSLILESASTNQTSMYLCASSFRGIGSGNTIYFGEGSWLTVV.

The J gene is TRBJ1-2, the V gene TRBV7-9; D not resolved. Per germline, CDR1 SEHNR and CDR2 FQNEAQ (reference sequence). V was pared by 5 bases and J by 8 bases, with 12 bases between. The CDR3 sequence is 12 residues long. The CDR3 DNA reads TGTGCCAGCAGCCTGCCGGGTCCCGGCTACACCTTC. It translates to CASSLPGPGYTF.

Regarding this clone: Other DNA variants within this sample encode the same CDR3. This chain uses TRBV5-4 with TRBJ1-4; no clear D. The germline V gene encodes CDR1 SGHNT and CDR2 YYREEE (reference sequence). Trimming removed 0 bases at V and 0 bases at J, with 6 bases between. The CDR3 is 15 amino acids. CDR3 in amino acids: CASSLVGATNEKLFF. The CDR3 DNA reads as TGTGCCAGCAGCTTGGTGGGTGCAACTAATGAAAAACTGTTTTTT.

The rearrangement joins TRBV6-4 to TRBJ2-7; unclear D gene. V lost 3 bases to trimming and J lost 0 bases, with 12 bases between them. The V gene's germline CDR1 is MRHNA and CDR2 SNTAGT. CDR3 length: 15 amino acids. The CDR3 region is CASSEPDGRSYEQYF. The CDR3 bases are TGTGCCAGCAGTGAGCCCGACGGACGCTCCTACGAGCAGTACTTC.

J is TRBJ1-5 and V is TRBV19; D is unclear. V lost 3 bases to trimming and J lost 5 bases, with 11 bases between them. This CDR3 is built from 14 residues. Germline V CDR1 and CDR2: LNHDA, SQIVND (reference sequence). DNA for the CDR3: TGTGCCAGTAGTATCTGGGCCCTAGATCAGCCCCAGCATTTT. It translates to CASSIWALDQPQHF.

The rearrangement joins TRBV10-1 to TRBJ2-7; D may be TRBD2 (6 bases). CDR3 length: 12 residues. Trimming pared 9 bases from V and 6 bases from J, leaving 15 bases between. Germline lookup yields CDR1 WNHNN and CDR2 SYGVQD (reference sequence). DNA for the CDR3: TGCGCCAGTTACCGAGGAGGGCCCGAGCAGTACTTC. It yields the protein CASYRGGPEQYF.

The genes are TRBV7-2 and TRBJ2-5; D is perhaps TRBD1 or TRBD2 (6 bases each). Germline CDR1 reads SGHTA; CDR2 reads FQGNSA. The CDR3 sequence is 16 residues long. With 5 bases removed from V and 4 bases from J, the gap between germline ends came to 20 bases. The CDR3 loop reads CASSPAAQGGGETQYF. DNA of the CDR3: TGTGCCAGCAGCCCGGCTGCACAGGGAGGAGGAGAGACCCAGTACTTC.